These T cell receptor beta chains were read from a single sample in a study of blood T cell repertoires in COVID-19. The protocol was immunoSEQ multiplex PCR, while the TCRdb copy is restricted to in-frame clones and leaves out a portion. The sample lists more than 75,000 clones, roughly four fifths occurring once. What was sequenced was peripheral blood. These receptors were obtained from a man in his fifties or sixties with acute or convalescent COVID-19. Both conserved end residues are part of each CDR3. Fields, in order: J gene, V gene, CDR3 length, D gene, clone size, CDR3 protein, CDR3 DNA. The D gene is left open where the match is weak. Only some rows state a clone size, as once, few, many or a class for expanded clones.

>TRBJ2-3|TRBV2|15|NA|NA
CASRPQGGWADTQYF
TGTGCCAGCAGGCCCCAGGGGGGTTGGGCAGATACGCAGTATTTT
>TRBJ2-7|TRBV7-2|15|TRBD1|NA
CASSTIGGQGSEQYF
TGTGCCAGCAGCACGATCGGGGGACAGGGAAGCGAGCAGTACTTC
>TRBJ1-1|TRBV6-5|15|TRBD1|NA
CASSYAVGGQAEAFF
TGTGCCAGCAGTTACGCCGTCGGTGGACAGGCTGAAGCTTTCTTT
>TRBJ2-7|TRBV2|13|TRBD1|NA
CASSGTGGREQYF
TGTGCCAGCAGTGGGACAGGGGGCAGGGAGCAGTACTTC
>TRBJ2-7|TRBV18|14|TRBD1|NA
CASSPGTASGEQYF
TGTGCCAGCTCACCGGGGACAGCGAGTGGGGAGCAGTACTTC
>TRBJ2-3|TRBV9|12|NA|NA
CASSVRQEAQYF
TGTGCCAGCAGCGTAAGGCAGGAAGCGCAGTATTTT
>TRBJ2-3|TRBV7-2|15|NA|NA
CASSVDSGPWDTQYF
TGTGCCAGCAGCGTGGACAGCGGCCCTTGGGATACGCAGTATTTT
>TRBJ2-2|TRBV4-2|15|NA|medium-sized
CASSQIGQGSGELFF
TGTGCCAGCAGCCAAATCGGGCAGGGAAGCGGGGAGCTGTTTTTT
>TRBJ2-7|TRBV19|13|TRBD1|NA
CASSTGQSYEQYF
TGTGCCAGTAGTACGGGACAGTCCTACGAGCAGTACTTC
>TRBJ2-7|TRBV3-1/TRBV3-2|16|TRBD1|NA
CASSQVGDRGPYEQYF
TGTGCCAGCAGCCAAGTAGGGGACAGGGGGCCCTACGAGCAGTACTTC
>TRBJ1-3|TRBV6-5|11|NA|few
CAMGGGNTIYF
TGTGCCATGGGGGGTGGAAACACCATATATTTT
>TRBJ2-2|TRBV6-2/TRBV6-3|14|NA|NA
CASSSGLNTGELFF
TGTGCCAGCAGTTCGGGATTGAACACCGGGGAGCTGTTTTTT
>TRBJ1-2|TRBV7-8|15|NA|NA
CASSLVGGANYGYTF
TGTGCCAGCAGCTTAGTAGGAGGGGCTAACTATGGCTACACCTTC
>TRBJ1-6|TRBV11-2|16|TRBD1|NA
CASRRDRSSYNSPLHF
TGTGCCAGCAGACGGGACAGGAGCTCCTATAATTCACCCCTCCACTTT
>TRBJ1-5|TRBV5-1|16|NA|NA
CASSLAGVTHNQPQHF
TGCGCCAGCAGCTTGGCCGGGGTCACCCACAATCAGCCCCAGCATTTT
>TRBJ2-1|TRBV5-1|15|TRBD1|NA
CASSGGQGSYNEQFF
TGCGCCAGCAGCGGAGGACAGGGTAGTTACAATGAGCAGTTCTTC
>TRBJ2-3|TRBV5-4|15|TRBD1|NA
CASSFGQGRADTQYF
TGTGCCAGCAGCTTCGGACAGGGGAGAGCAGATACGCAGTATTTT
>TRBJ2-7|TRBV5-1|15|NA|once
CASSLGHRSGNEQYF
TGCGCCAGCAGCTTGGGGCACCGGTCGGGAAACGAGCAGTACTTC
>TRBJ2-2|TRBV5-1|12|TRBD2|NA
CASSLGREELFF
TGCGCCAGCAGCTTAGGGAGGGAGGAGCTGTTTTTT
>TRBJ1-5|TRBV28|14|NA|NA
CASSLRSGNQPQHF
TGTGCCAGCAGCCTTAGAAGTGGCAATCAGCCCCAGCATTTT
>TRBJ1-1|TRBV7-3|14|NA|NA
CASSFRGPDTEAFF
TGTGCCAGCAGCTTCAGGGGTCCGGACACTGAAGCTTTCTTT
>TRBJ2-7|TRBV7-8|15|NA|NA
CASSLVEFARYEQYF
TGTGCCAGCAGCTTAGTCGAGTTCGCTCGCTACGAGCAGTACTTC
>TRBJ2-2|TRBV2|15|TRBD2|NA
CASSGSGTNTGELFF
TGTGCCAGCAGTGGCAGCGGGACGAACACCGGGGAGCTGTTTTTT
>TRBJ1-4|TRBV5-4|15|TRBD1|NA
CASSLRQGTNEKLFF
TGTGCCAGCAGCTTGAGACAGGGTACTAATGAAAAACTGTTTTTT
>TRBJ1-2|TRBV6-5|15|TRBD1|few
CASSSGQVTNYGYTF
TGTGCCAGCAGCTCGGGACAGGTTACTAACTATGGCTACACCTTC
>TRBJ2-3|TRBV5-1|12|NA|few
CASRFDSGTQYF
TGCGCCAGCAGATTCGACAGTGGGACGCAGTATTTT
>TRBJ1-2|TRBV7-9|17|TRBD1|few
CASSLEGTGSAMYGYTF
TGTGCCAGCAGCTTAGAGGGGACAGGGTCTGCAATGTATGGCTACACCTTC
>TRBJ2-3|TRBV20-1|11|NA|NA
CSSRGGDTQYF
TGCAGTTCCAGGGGCGGAGATACGCAGTATTTT
>TRBJ1-2|TRBV18|17|TRBD1|NA
CASSPRDRAPDNYGYTF
TGTGCCAGCTCACCTCGGGACAGGGCCCCCGATAACTATGGCTACACCTTC
>TRBJ1-1|TRBV4-1|13|NA|NA
CASSQDHYTEAFF
TGCGCCAGCAGCCAAGACCACTACACTGAAGCTTTCTTT
>TRBJ1-2|TRBV7-8|13|TRBD1|NA
CASSLRQGGGYTF
TGTGCCAGCAGCTTGAGACAGGGTGGCGGCTACACCTTC
>TRBJ2-3|TRBV9|14|TRBD1|NA
CASSVRQGADTQYF
TGTGCCAGCAGCGTACGGCAGGGGGCAGATACGCAGTATTTT
>TRBJ2-7|TRBV11-2|15|TRBD2|few
CASSQWTSGFYEQYF
TGTGCCAGCAGCCAGTGGACTAGCGGATTCTACGAGCAGTACTTC
>TRBJ2-2|TRBV30|12|NA|NA
CAWSYRAGDLFF
TGTGCCTGGAGTTACAGGGCCGGGGATCTGTTTTTT
>TRBJ2-1|TRBV2|13|TRBD1|NA
CASWGQGKGEQFF
TGTGCCAGCTGGGGACAGGGGAAAGGTGAGCAGTTCTTC
>TRBJ1-5|TRBV2|15|NA|NA
CASSSMGSSNQPQHF
TGTGCCAGCAGTTCCATGGGGAGTAGCAATCAGCCCCAGCATTTT
>TRBJ1-1|TRBV6-1|17|NA|NA
CASSERVNQRVNTEAFF
TGTGCCAGCAGTGAACGGGTGAACCAACGGGTGAACACTGAAGCTTTCTTT
>TRBJ1-1|TRBV7-8|14|NA|NA
CASSIWGEVTEAFF
TGTGCCAGCAGCATTTGGGGGGAGGTCACTGAAGCTTTCTTT
>TRBJ2-2|TRBV6-6|14|NA|NA
CASSRGQNTGELFF
TGTGCCAGCAGTAGAGGACAGAACACCGGGGAGCTGTTTTTT
>TRBJ1-3|TRBV4-1|17|NA|NA
CASSSTGARTSGNTIYF
TGCGCCAGCAGCTCGACGGGAGCCAGGACCTCTGGAAACACCATATATTTT
>TRBJ1-1|TRBV12-3/TRBV12-4|11|NA|NA
CASSLDREAFF
TGTGCCAGCAGTTTGGACAGAGAAGCTTTCTTT
>TRBJ1-2|TRBV9|14|NA|NA
CASSVAGQNYGYTF
TGTGCCAGCAGCGTAGCCGGACAAAACTATGGCTACACCTTC
>TRBJ2-1|TRBV5-4|13|NA|NA
CASSLDPNGEQFF
TGTGCCAGCAGCTTGGACCCGAACGGTGAGCAGTTCTTC
>TRBJ1-2|TRBV11-2|14|TRBD1|NA
CASAGTGAHYGYTF
TGTGCCAGCGCCGGGACAGGAGCACACTATGGCTACACCTTC
>TRBJ2-2|TRBV7-8|15|TRBD2|NA
CASSFSGSKTGELFF
TGTGCCAGCAGCTTTAGCGGGAGTAAAACCGGGGAGCTGTTTTTT
>TRBJ2-2|TRBV19|14|NA|NA
CASSRGASPGELFF
TGTGCCAGTAGTAGGGGAGCTTCACCCGGGGAGCTGTTTTTT
>TRBJ2-2|TRBV7-2|13|NA|NA
CASSWTELGELFF
TGTGCCAGCAGCTGGACAGAGCTAGGGGAGCTGTTTTTT
>TRBJ1-5|TRBV19|14|NA|NA
CASSISGVNQPQHF
TGTGCCAGTAGTATTTCCGGGGTCAATCAGCCCCAGCATTTT
>TRBJ2-3|TRBV5-1|14|NA|NA
CASSQGLPTDTQYF
TGCGCCAGCAGCCAAGGACTCCCCACAGATACGCAGTATTTT
>TRBJ2-7|TRBV5-4|15|TRBD1|NA
CASSWESGGAFEQYF
TGTGCCAGCAGCTGGGAATCAGGGGGCGCATTCGAGCAGTACTTC
>TRBJ2-2|TRBV9|15|TRBD1|NA
CASSFRDRGTGELFF
TGTGCCAGCAGCTTCCGGGACAGGGGGACCGGGGAGCTGTTTTTT
>TRBJ1-4|TRBV4-1|16|NA|NA
CASSHARTATNEKLFF
TGCGCCAGCAGCCATGCACGGACAGCAACTAATGAAAAACTGTTTTTT